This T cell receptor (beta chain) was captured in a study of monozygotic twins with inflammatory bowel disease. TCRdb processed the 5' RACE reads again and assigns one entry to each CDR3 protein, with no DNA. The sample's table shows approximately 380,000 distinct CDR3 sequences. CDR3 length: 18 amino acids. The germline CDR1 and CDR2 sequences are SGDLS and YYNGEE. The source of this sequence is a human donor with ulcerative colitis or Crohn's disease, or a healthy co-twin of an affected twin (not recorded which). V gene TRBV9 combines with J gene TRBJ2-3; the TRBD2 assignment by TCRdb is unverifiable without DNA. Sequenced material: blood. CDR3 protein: CASSVEGLAGGRTDTQYF.